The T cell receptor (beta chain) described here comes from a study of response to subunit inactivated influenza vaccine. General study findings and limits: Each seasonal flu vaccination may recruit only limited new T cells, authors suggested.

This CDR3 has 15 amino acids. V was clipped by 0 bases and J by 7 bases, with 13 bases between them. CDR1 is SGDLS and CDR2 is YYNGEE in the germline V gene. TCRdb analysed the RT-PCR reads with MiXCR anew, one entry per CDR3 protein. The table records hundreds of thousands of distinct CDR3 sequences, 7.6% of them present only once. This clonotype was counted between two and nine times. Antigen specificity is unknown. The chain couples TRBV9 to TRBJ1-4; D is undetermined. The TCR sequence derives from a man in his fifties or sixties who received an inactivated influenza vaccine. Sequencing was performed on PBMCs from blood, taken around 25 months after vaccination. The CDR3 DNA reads TGTGCCAGCAGCGTAGTCGGTGGGGTCAGTGAAAAACTGTTTTTT. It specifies CASSVVGGVSEKLFF.